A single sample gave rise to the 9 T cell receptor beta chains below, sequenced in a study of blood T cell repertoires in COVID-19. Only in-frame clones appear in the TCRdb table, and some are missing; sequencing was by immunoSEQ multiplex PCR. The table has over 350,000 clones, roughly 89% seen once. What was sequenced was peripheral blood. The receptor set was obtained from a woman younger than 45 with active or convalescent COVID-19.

In nucleotides, the CDR3 is TGTGCCAGCAGTAAGGACAGGAAGAACACTGAAGCTTTCTTT. Protein sequence: CASSKDRKNTEAFF. The chain couples TRBV2 to TRBJ1-1; 7 positions match TRBD1. The V segment lost 5 bases and the J segment 1 base; nucleotides outside the gene matches: 4. Germline V gene sequence: CDR1 SNHLY, CDR2 FYNNEI. This CDR3 has 14 residues. Supplemented by reference TRBV2 and TRBJ1-1, the full variable domain reads EPEVTQTPSHQVTQMGQEVILRCVPISNHLYFYWYRQILGQKVEFLVSFYNNEISEKSEIFDDQFSVERPDGSNFTLKIRSTKLEDSAMYFCASSKDRKNTEAFFGQGTRLTVV.

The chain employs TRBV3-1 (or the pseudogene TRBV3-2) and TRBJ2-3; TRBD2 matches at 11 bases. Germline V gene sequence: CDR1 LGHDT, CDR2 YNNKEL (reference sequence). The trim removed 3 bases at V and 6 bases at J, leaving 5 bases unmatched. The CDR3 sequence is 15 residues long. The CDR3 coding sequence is TGTGCCAGCAGCCACATAGCGGGGGGGGCGGATACGCAGTATTTT. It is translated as CASSHIAGGADTQYF.

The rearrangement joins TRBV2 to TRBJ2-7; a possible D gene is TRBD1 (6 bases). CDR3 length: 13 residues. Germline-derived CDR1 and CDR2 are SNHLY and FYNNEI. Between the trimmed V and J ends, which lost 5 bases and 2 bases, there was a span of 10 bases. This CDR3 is CASSRRDTYEQYF. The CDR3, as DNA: TGTGCCAGCAGTCGCCGGGACACCTACGAGCAGTACTTC.

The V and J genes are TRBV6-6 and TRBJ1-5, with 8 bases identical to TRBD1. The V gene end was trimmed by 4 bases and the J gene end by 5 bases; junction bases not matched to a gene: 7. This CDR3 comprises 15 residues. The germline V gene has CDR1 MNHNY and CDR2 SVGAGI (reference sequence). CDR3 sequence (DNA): TGTGCCAGCAGTTCCCCACAGGACAGGGATCAGCCCCAGCATTTT. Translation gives CASSSPQDRDQPQHF.

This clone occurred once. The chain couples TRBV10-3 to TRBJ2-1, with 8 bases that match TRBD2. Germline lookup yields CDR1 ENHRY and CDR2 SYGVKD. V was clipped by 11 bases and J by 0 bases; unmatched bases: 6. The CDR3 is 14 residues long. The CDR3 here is CAGSRGGSYNEQFF. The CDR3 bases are TGTGCCGGTAGCCGGGGGGGCTCCTACAATGAGCAGTTCTTC.

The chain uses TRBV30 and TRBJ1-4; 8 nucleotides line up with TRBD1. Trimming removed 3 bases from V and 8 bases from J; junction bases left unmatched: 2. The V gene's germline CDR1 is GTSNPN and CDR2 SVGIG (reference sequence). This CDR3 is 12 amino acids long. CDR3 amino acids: CAWRQGGEKLFF. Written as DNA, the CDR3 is TGTGCCTGGAGACAGGGGGGGGAAAAACTGTTTTTT.

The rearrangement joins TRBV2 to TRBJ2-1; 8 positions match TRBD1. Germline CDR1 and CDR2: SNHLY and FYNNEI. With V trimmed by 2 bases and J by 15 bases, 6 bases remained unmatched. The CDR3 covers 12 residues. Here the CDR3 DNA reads TGTGCCAGCAGTGAACAGGGGGCGCTCCCGTTCTTC. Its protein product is CASSEQGALPFF.

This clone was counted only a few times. The CDR3 DNA follows: TGTGCCAGCAGTGACCACGCAGGGGGAATCACTGAAGCTTTCTTT. The encoded protein is CASSDHAGGITEAFF. The chain uses TRBV6-4 and TRBJ1-1; 7 nucleotides line up with TRBD1. After removal of 2 bases from V and 4 bases from J, the junction contained 7 bases not matched to a gene. The CDR3 sequence is 15 residues long. The V gene's germline CDR1 is MRHNA and CDR2 SNTAGT.

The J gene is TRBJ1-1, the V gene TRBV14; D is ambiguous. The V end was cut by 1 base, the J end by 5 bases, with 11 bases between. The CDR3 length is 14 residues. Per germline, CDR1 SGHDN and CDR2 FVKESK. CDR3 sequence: CASSQGFADTEAFF. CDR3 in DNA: TGTGCCAGCAGCCAAGGTTTCGCGGATACTGAAGCTTTCTTT.